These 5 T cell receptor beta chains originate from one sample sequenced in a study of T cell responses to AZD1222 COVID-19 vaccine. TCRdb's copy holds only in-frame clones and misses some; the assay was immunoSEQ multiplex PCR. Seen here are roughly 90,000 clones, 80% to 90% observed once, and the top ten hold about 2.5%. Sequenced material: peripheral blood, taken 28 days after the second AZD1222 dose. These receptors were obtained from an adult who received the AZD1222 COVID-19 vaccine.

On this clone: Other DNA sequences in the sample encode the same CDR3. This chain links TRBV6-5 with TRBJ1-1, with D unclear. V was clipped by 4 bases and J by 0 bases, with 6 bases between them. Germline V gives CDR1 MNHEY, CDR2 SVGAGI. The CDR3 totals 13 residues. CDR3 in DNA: TGTGCCAGCAGTTTGGGTTTGAACACTGAAGCTTTCTTT. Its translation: CASSLGLNTEAFF.

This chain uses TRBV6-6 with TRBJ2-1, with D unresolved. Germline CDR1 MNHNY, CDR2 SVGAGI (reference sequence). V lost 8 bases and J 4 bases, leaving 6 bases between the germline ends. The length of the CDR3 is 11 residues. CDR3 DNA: TGTGCCAGCGGGTCATACAATGAGCAGTTCTTC. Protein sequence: CASGSYNEQFF.

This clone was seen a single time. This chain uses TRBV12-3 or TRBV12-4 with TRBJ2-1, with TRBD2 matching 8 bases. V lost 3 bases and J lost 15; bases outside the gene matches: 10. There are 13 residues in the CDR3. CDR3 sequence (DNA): TGTGCCAGCAGTTTCAGAGGAGCGGGGGTCCCGTTCTTC. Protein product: CASSFRGAGVPFF.

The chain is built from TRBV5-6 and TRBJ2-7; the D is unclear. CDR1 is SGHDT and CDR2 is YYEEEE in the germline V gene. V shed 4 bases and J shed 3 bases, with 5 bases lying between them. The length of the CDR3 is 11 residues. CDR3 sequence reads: CASSLHYEQYF. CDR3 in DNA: TGTGCCAGCAGCCTTCACTACGAGCAGTACTTC.

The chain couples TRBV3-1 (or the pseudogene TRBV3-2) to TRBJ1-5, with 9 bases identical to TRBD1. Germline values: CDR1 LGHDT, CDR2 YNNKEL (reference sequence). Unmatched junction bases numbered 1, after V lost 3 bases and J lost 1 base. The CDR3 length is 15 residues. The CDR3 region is CASSQTGGSNQPQHF. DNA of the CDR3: TGTGCCAGCAGCCAGACAGGGGGAAGCAATCAGCCCCAGCATTTT.